This TCR beta chain stems from a study of human T cells and chemical hapten exposure (dated by TCRdb to about 2021). Study-level background: For sensitization, 2% DPC in acetone was applied to a roughly 2 cm by roughly 2 cm area of upper inner arm skin. Patients additionally received weekly therapeutic DPC doses to the scalp throughout the approximately 22-week study period. Patch testing was performed on the upper back with Finn chambers containing 0.01% DPC, and the patch tests were scored after 6 days according to International Contact Dermatitis Research Group standards. Most of the patients in the cohort were female, and the cohort covered alopecia areata with under or over 50% scalp involvement, alopecia totalis and alopecia universalis. Libraries were pooled for sequencing, and per-sample TCR yields varied mainly because of small differences in library volumes within the pool. This study followed changes in the peripheral blood TCR repertoire in vivo during primary and secondary sensitization of alopecia patients to the hapten diphenylcyclopropenone (DPC). Blood was sampled from patients pre-sensitization (week 0) and at 2, 6 and about 24 weeks after DPC sensitization. Blood for TCR sequencing was provided by twenty-nine alopecia patients at one to four time points (pre-sensitization, 2, 6 and 24 weeks). Overall study results and their limits: The number of TCRs above 1 in 1000 frequency did not change with DPC sensitization; there was no evidence of global repertoire structure alterations. Repeated subsampling changed both the strength of the expansion versus patch-test correlation and the threshold at which that correlation became significant. The number of PT1 expanded TCRs positively correlated with patch test score, significant at thresholds 8, 16 and 32 but not 4. Significantly more large CDR3 similarity clusters were formed by expanded TCRs than by pre-sensitization or healthy control sets, consistent with antigen-driven responses. Because every patient had alopecia, a presumed autoimmune disease, the patients' immune response might differ from that of healthy individuals.

The germline ends are 9 bases apart after V is trimmed by 7 bases and J by 2 bases. Its CDR3 holds 14 amino acids, cysteine through phenylalanine. The kept DNA is CDR3 alone, 42 bases in frame from the first base. According to the germline V gene, CDR1 reads MGHDK and CDR2 reads SYGVNS. This clonotype was counted at least ten times. What antigen it recognizes has not been identified. No qualities accompany the bases; no much larger clone lies one base away. Library prep was done by RACE. Data came from a NextSeq 500. Library preparation attached unique molecular identifiers to individual cDNA molecules for quantitative, reproducible TCR counting. For every blood RNA sample, sequencing covered both the TCR alpha and TCR beta chains. Regarding the original processing steps: A median of approximately 100,000 TCRs per sample was observed, with a range of 23,224 to 690,600. V, J and CDR3 annotation of the TCR reads was carried out using the Decombinator software suite. For PS versus PT1 abundance plots, all samples were subsampled to the same number of TCRs (28,000). TCRs were defined as expanded if absent before sensitization and observed at least eight times at the 2-week time point. TCRdb's own reprocessing of the public reads used fastp at Q25 and MiXCR and kept productive beta chains. Each CDR3 protein appears once, grouped with its most common genes and DNA. The V and J calls and clone size are TCRdb's, not the authors'. The sample data list approximately 40,000 distinct CDR3 sequences, and 3.3% of these were observed just once. The top ten clones comprise about 7.4% of the sample.

Reading the label with the study, this specimen's time point is: patch test 2, 6 weeks after DPC sensitization. Read against the paper, the sample's treatment or condition label means: therapeutic diphenylcyclopropenone sensitization with weekly scalp DPC. At each patch-test visit, blood was drawn before the patch test was applied. To be eligible, patients had to be aged 18 to 70, diagnosed with alopecia and judged suitable for DPC therapy, while pregnant patients were excluded. Total RNA was isolated from unfractionated whole blood collected in Tempus Blood RNA tubes. This TCR was sampled from a man aged 40-50 years with alopecia areata. Some clones in this sample may be carry-over from other donors' samples. This receptor chain uses TRBV25-1 and TRBJ2-6; the D gene lacks a confident call. Material: whole blood, obtained in connection with sensitization to the hapten diphenylcyclopropenone (DPC). The CDR3 reads CASTTQAGANVLTF. The sequence in DNA is TGTGCCAGCACCACCCAGGCTGGGGCCAACGTCCTGACTTTC. The full variable domain, with segments outside the CDR3 supplied by the reference TRBV25-1 and TRBJ2-6 proteins, appears as EADIYQTPRYLVIGTGKKITLECSQTMGHDKMYWYQQDPGMELHLIHYSYGVNSTEKGDLSSESTVSRIRTEHFPLTLESARPSHTSQYLCASTTQAGANVLTFGAGSRLTVL.